This T cell receptor (beta chain) came from a study of T-cell memory formation after mild COVID-19 (dated by TCRdb to the early 2020s). Some background on the complete study: Most TCR sequence clusters were specific to one of the two donors. In a couple of donors, T-cell clones that expanded and contracted after mild COVID-19 were tracked by sequencing TCRalpha and TCRbeta repertoires over time. The cohort comprised two young, previously healthy adult volunteers, one female and one male.

TCRdb shows the sequencer as Illumina NovaSeq 6000. TCRalpha and TCRbeta cDNA libraries were constructed by 5'RACE with constant-segment primers, with sample barcodes and unique molecular identifiers being introduced. RNA was extracted from every sample with Trizol reagent. Library amplification was performed in two PCR steps, and a second sample barcode and Illumina TruSeq adapters were introduced in the second step. Libraries were sequenced on an Illumina NovaSeq with 2 x 150 bp paired-end reads. Per the original workflow: With migec v1.2.7, reads were demultiplexed and then collapsed into UMI-guided consensus sequences. With mixcr v2.1.11, UMI consensuses were aligned to TRA and TRB V and J templates and assembled into clonotypes. A clonotype was counted as expanded or contracted only when both edgeR and NoisET called the clonotype significant, with the noise models trained on biological replicates. For edgeR calls, a false discovery rate-adjusted p below 0.01 and a log2 fold-change threshold of 1 were applied. As an exploratory analysis of dynamics, PCA with hierarchical clustering was applied to max-normalized trajectories of the 1000 most abundant clonotypes. Each responding clone was given a CD4 or CD8 phenotype based on the CD4+ and CD8+ repertoires, which had been sequenced separately. TCRdb handled the public reads itself, with Q25 trimming in fastp and clone calling in MiXCR, and kept productive beta chains. CDR3 protein duplicates are merged, each entry listing the most common genes and DNA. What appears here as the V and J calls and clone size reflects TCRdb's work, not the paper's. For this sample there are 530,000 or so distinct CDR3 sequences; around a sixth appear just once. The ten largest clonotypes hold 8.1% of the sample.

Comment on this clonotype: Its cognate antigen has yet to be identified. The record has no base qualities; no much larger clone is one base away.

Trimming takes 2 bases from V and 4 bases from J, and the germline ends sit 8 bases apart. CDR1 and CDR2 (MGHRA, YSYEKL) derive from the germline V gene. Inclusive of the bounding cysteine and phenylalanine, the CDR3 is 13 residues long. CDR3 DNA only is kept here, 39 bases in frame from base 1. PBMCs were isolated by Ficoll-Paque density gradient centrifugation. Paper-wide results and their limitations: Only a couple of mild cases were covered in the study, and larger cohorts including severe cases with pre-infection samples were considered necessary. Whether the second-wave clones peaking on day 37 were SARS-CoV-2 specific was not confirmed. From day 15 to 85, contracting clones showed balanced CD4/CD8 phenotypes, whereas a second wave of clones that expanded from day 15 to 37 leaned towards CD4+. The detection of some responding clones in pre-infection memory suggests that pre-existing cross-reactive memory T cells joined the SARS-CoV-2 response. Contracting CD4+ clones were located mainly in the CM and EM memory subsets, whereas CD8+ clones were found to be enriched in EMRA.

Here the chain combines TRBV4-1 and TRBJ1-1; the best D guess is TRBD1, with 5 bases matching. The receptor was isolated from an adult woman who had mild COVID-19 (a few samples of this study predate the infection). The sample titles of this study are shuffled in the database, so cell type and time point are left out; the donor was told from shared clones. The sequenced sample was PBMCs or a T cell subset sorted from them (not recorded which). The DNA reads TGCGCCAGCAGCCAACAGGGTATCACTGAAGCTTTCTTT. The encoded protein is CASSQQGITEAFF.